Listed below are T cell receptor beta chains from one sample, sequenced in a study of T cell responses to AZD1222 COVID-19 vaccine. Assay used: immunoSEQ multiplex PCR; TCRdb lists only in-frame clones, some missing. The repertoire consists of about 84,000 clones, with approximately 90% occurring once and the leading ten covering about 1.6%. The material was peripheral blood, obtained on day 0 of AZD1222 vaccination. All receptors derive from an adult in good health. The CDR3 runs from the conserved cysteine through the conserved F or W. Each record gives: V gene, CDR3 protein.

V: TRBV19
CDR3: CASKAASQTDTQYF

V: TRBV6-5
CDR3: CASSYSGGQGWKLFF

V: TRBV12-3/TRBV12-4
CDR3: CASSLGGDEKLFF

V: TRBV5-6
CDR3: CASSKAGAKNIQYF

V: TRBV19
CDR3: CASSIDQFLEGNQPQHF

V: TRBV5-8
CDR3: CASRGLFSGELFF

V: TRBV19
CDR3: CASSPGRGTYEQYF

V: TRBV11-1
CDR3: CASSPWETYEQYF

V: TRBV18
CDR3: CASSPEVQNKAFF

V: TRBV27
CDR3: CASRGGVGGKPQHF

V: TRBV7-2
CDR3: CASSLTSVYNEQFF